This section outlines one TCR beta chain sequence together with its context. This clone came up many times. The clone's antigen remains unknown. Base qualities are not recorded, but no much larger clone differs from it by a single base. Genomic DNA was isolated from the sorted cells so that the TCRbeta CDR3 region could be sequenced. TCRbeta CDR3 regions were sequenced using the immunoSEQ Assay. The immuneACCESS repertoire file appears here via TCRdb, limited to in-frame rearrangements. These files lack a portion of the clones; in checked studies, under half of the deficit traces to unresolved V genes, and the cause of the others is not known. The sample yields about 120,000 clones; 80% to 90% were counted once. The biggest ten clones account for around 0.55% of the sample. Patients with a history of autoimmune disease or receiving systemic immunosuppression were excluded from the trial. Peripheral blood for TCR sequencing was drawn from every dose cohort at baseline, at cycle 4 day 1 and at cycle 7 day 1. The samples were drawn from a first-in-human, open-label, multicenter phase I dose-escalation trial of ivuxolimab. Adults with locally advanced or metastatic melanoma, renal cell, hepatocellular, or head and neck squamous cell carcinoma were enrolled in the trial. CD4+ and CD8+ T cells were sorted separately from peripheral blood before TCR sequencing.

This specimen belongs to a study of OX40 agonist ivuxolimab in advanced cancers. Notes on the research overall: Ivuxolimab was a fully human IgG2 agonistic monoclonal antibody targeting the costimulatory receptor OX40 (CD134). Prior anti-PD-1, anti-PD-L1 or anti-CTLA-4 therapy was permitted, and roughly two fifths of dose-escalation patients had received checkpoint inhibitors. Three dose-escalation patients achieved partial responses, one with hepatocellular carcinoma and two with cutaneous melanoma. The monotherapy dose-escalation portion (N ≈ 55 patients) of the phase I ivuxolimab trial is reported in the paper. Among the 50 to 55 dose-escalation patients, approximately 20 had hepatocellular carcinoma, approximately 15 melanoma, 9 renal cell carcinoma and 9 head and neck cancer. Peripheral TCRbeta sequencing was intended to test whether TCR sequence diversity was altered and clonal T-cell expansion was caused by ivuxolimab. In the dose-escalation cohort, roughly four fifths of patients were male, and the mean age was roughly 60 years, with a range of roughly 20 to 79. Intravenous ivuxolimab was administered to patients every 2 weeks at six dose levels: 0.01, 0.1, 0.3, 1.5, 3 and 10 mg/kg.

Trimming accounts for 4 bases at V and 3 bases at J, while the number of junction bases matched to no gene is 5. The CDR3 covers 14 residues, taking in both the cysteine and the phenylalanine. Only CDR3 DNA remains: 42 bases, in frame from the first base. From a lookup of the germline V gene, CDR1 and CDR2 are SGHRS and YFSETQ. Results and caveats for the whole study, not just this receptor: Low levels of normalized T-cell clonal expansion were also seen in some patients who did not respond. Clonal expansion of both CD4+ and CD8+ blood T cells was observed from baseline to week 6 at doses 0.1 to 3.0 mg/kg. Which antigens the clonally expanded peripheral T cells were specific for was not determined. After ivuxolimab, CD8+ T cells had more expanded clones than CD4+ T cells on average. Partial responders in the 0.1-3.0 mg/kg groups had among the lowest normalized peripheral clonal expansion, especially among CD8+ T cells.

Here the sequenced sample was CD4+ or CD8+ T cells sorted from blood, taken in a trial of the OX40 agonist ivuxolimab. The TCR sequence derives from an adult with an advanced solid tumor such as melanoma, head and neck, liver or kidney cancer. Recombination linked TRBV5-1 to TRBJ2-5; 8 central nucleotides agree with TRBD1. The CDR3 reads as follows: CASSLGQGEETQYF. DNA sequence: TGCGCCAGCAGCCTCGGACAGGGAGAAGAGACCCAGTACTTC.